Listed here are 17 T cell receptor beta chains from one sample, sequenced in a study of T cells in Graves' hyperthyroidism and ophthalmopathy. There were TCR beta CDR3 regions amplified from RNA transcripts. HTBI primers were employed in a first-round RT-PCR of the TCR CDR3. MiXCR was run by TCRdb on the multiplex PCR reads, yielding one entry per CDR3 protein. The sample holds approximately 620,000 distinct CDR3 sequences; over 11% are singletons and the top ten take roughly 5.5%. Sequencing input: blood. The receptors come from a young woman with Graves' hyperthyroidism that later progressed to Graves' ophthalmopathy.

This clonotype was detected a few times. The chain links TRBV15 to TRBJ2-7; 9 bases are shared with TRBD1. V shed 4 bases, J shed 3 bases, and the junction held 7 bases outside the gene matches. Germline V lookup: CDR1 LNHNV, CDR2 YYDKDF (reference sequence). The CDR3 totals 15 residues. The CDR3 sequence is CATSKAGTGNYEQYF. As DNA, the CDR3 is TGTGCCACCAGCAAAGCCGGGACAGGGAACTACGAGCAGTACTTC. Full variable domain (remainder filled in from reference TRBV15 and TRBJ2-7): DAMVIQNPRYQVTQFGKPVTLSCSQTLNHNVMYWYQQKSSQAPKLLFHYYDKDFNNEADTPDNFQSRRPNTSFCFLDIRSPGLGDTAMYLCATSKAGTGNYEQYFGPGTRLTVT.

In its sample, this clonotype was seen many times. This chain's CDR3 is CASSLGDSYEQYF. In DNA, the CDR3 is TGTGCCAGCAGCTTAGGGGACTCCTACGAGCAGTACTTC. The rearrangement links TRBV11-3 to TRBJ2-7; D is ambiguous. The V end was cut by 1 base, the J end by 0 bases, with 4 bases between. Germline CDR1 and CDR2: SGHNT and YENEEA. This CDR3 region has 13 residues.

Ten or more counts support this clonotype. The chain links TRBV12-3 or TRBV12-4 to TRBJ1-1; D is unclear. The CDR3 extends over 13 amino acids. Trimming took 2 bases from V and 5 from J, leaving 9 bases between them. The CDR3 DNA reads as TGTGCCAGCAGTTTACAGCGTAGGACTGAAGCTTTCTTT. This gives the protein CASSLQRRTEAFF.

This clonotype was picked up many times. This chain connects TRBV13 to TRBJ2-1; 10 bases align to TRBD2. CDR1 is PRHDT and CDR2 is FYEKMQ in the germline V gene (reference sequence). Unmatched junction bases numbered 6, after V lost 5 bases and J lost 2 bases. CDR3 size: 16 residues. The CDR3 here is CASSTRTSGAYNEQFF. Here the CDR3 DNA reads TGTGCCAGCAGCACCCGGACTAGCGGAGCCTACAATGAGCAGTTCTTC.

Only a few counts were recorded for this clonotype. A junction end diverges from the germline sequence, so it may reflect a read error. The chain uses TRBV19 and TRBJ1-2, with 10 positions matching TRBD1. CDR1 LNHDA and CDR2 SQIVND come from the germline V gene (reference sequence). The CDR3 covers 16 residues. DNA of the CDR3: TGTGCCAGTAGTACCCAGGCGGGACAGGGGATCTATGGCCACACCTTC. Protein product: CASSTQAGQGIYGHTF. Variable domain in full (rest from reference TRBV19 and TRBJ1-2): DGGITQSPKYLFRKEGQNVTLSCEQNLNHDAMYWYRQDPGQGLRLIYYSQIVNDFQKGDIAEGYSVSREKKESFPLTVTSAQKNPTAFYLCASSTQAGQGIYGHTFGSGTRLTVV.

This clonotype occurred many times. This chain links TRBV12-3 or TRBV12-4 with TRBJ2-7; tentative D call: TRBD1 (6 bases). V was clipped by 4 bases and J by 0 bases, with 10 bases between them. The CDR3 spans 14 residues. CDR3 bases: TGTGCCAGCAGTTGGGACACCTCCTCCTACGAGCAGTACTTC. This encodes CASSWDTSSYEQYF.

Ten or more counts support this clonotype. The CDR3 loop reads CASSRDGNTGELFF. CDR3 in DNA: TGTGCCAGCAGTCGGGACGGCAACACCGGGGAGCTGTTTTTT. The rearrangement links TRBV6-2 or TRBV6-3 to TRBJ2-2; D is tentatively TRBD1 or TRBD2 (5 bases each). V lost 5 bases and J lost 2, with 9 bases in between. The CDR3 loop spans 14 amino acids. Germline CDR1 MNHEY, CDR2 SVGEGT.

To note about this clonotype: No conserved phenylalanine or tryptophan is present at the end of the CDR3, so a read error is the likely explanation. The V gene is TRBV7-2, the J gene TRBJ1-2; D is unresolved. The CDR3 length is 12 residues. V dropped 5 bases and J dropped 8 bases, with 12 bases sitting between them. The germline V gene has CDR1 SGHTA and CDR2 FQGNSA. The CDR3: CASSVVGQGYTS. DNA for the CDR3: TGTGCCAGCAGCGTCGTAGGGCAAGGCTACACCTCC.

This clonotype has ten or more counts. The chain links TRBV5-1 to TRBJ1-2; D may be TRBD1 (5 bases). V was pared by 0 bases and J by 8 bases, with 8 bases between. The CDR3 totals 12 residues. Germline assignment: CDR1 SGHRS and CDR2 YFSETQ. The CDR3 DNA reads as TGCGCCAGCAGCTTGGTTGCAGGGGGCTACACCTTC. Translation gives CASSLVAGGYTF.

Many counts were recorded for this clonotype. The chain recombines TRBV28 with TRBJ1-1, with 8 bases aligning to TRBD1. From germline, CDR1 is MDHEN and CDR2 SYDVKM. V shed 6 bases, J shed 4 bases, and the junction held 7 bases outside the gene matches. This CDR3 region has 14 residues. CDR3 loop: CASRDTGGGTEAFF. The DNA of the CDR3 is TGTGCCAGCAGGGATACAGGGGGAGGCACTGAAGCTTTCTTT.

Ten or more counts support this clonotype. This rearrangement joins TRBV24-1 to TRBJ1-2, with 10 bases lining up with TRBD1. Germline lookup yields CDR1 KGHDR and CDR2 SFDVKD. With 4 bases clipped from V and 2 bases from J, the junction kept 3 bases outside the gene matches. This CDR3 region has 15 residues. CDR3 coding DNA: TGTGCCACCAGTGACCCGGACAGGGGGAACTATGGCTACACCTTC. Its translation is CATSDPDRGNYGYTF.

This clonotype was seen at least ten times. The rearrangement joins TRBV27 to TRBJ2-7, with a possible D match to TRBD2 (5 bases). The CDR3 contains 16 residues. CDR1 MNHEY and CDR2 SMNVEV come from the germline V gene (reference sequence). Trimming stripped 5 bases from V and 5 bases from J, with 22 bases between. The CDR3 loop reads CASSPNLAGEVNEQYF. The CDR3 DNA reads TGTGCCAGCAGTCCGAATCTAGCCGGAGAGGTGAACGAGCAGTACTTC.

The table lists this clonotype with a few counts. The chain recombines TRBV5-8 with TRBJ2-7; 7 bases align to TRBD2. This CDR3 contains 16 residues. CDR1 and CDR2 (germline): SGHTS, YDEGEE. V trimming: 0 bases; J trimming: 0 bases; junction bases outside the gene matches: 6. DNA for the CDR3: TGTGCCAGCAGCTTGGTTTACGGGAGGCCCTCCTACGAGCAGTACTTC. The encoded protein is CASSLVYGRPSYEQYF.

The V and J genes are TRBV19 and TRBJ1-5; 7 bases fit TRBD1. Losses at the gene ends were 3 bases for V and 2 bases for J; bases not matched to a gene: 1. The CDR3 covers 14 residues. Germline V gene data show CDR1 as LNHDA and CDR2 as SQIVND (reference sequence). CDR3 nucleotide sequence: TGTGCCAGTAGTATCGGACAGGGCAATCAGCCCCAGCATTTT. It is translated as CASSIGQGNQPQHF.

This clonotype was recorded at least ten times. J is TRBJ2-2 and V is TRBV12-5, with D possibly matching TRBD2 (5 bases). The length of the CDR3 is 17 residues. V was pared by 1 base and J by 1 base, with 13 bases between. Germline V gives CDR1 LGHNT, CDR2 FRNRAP. The CDR3 spells CASGLGRGLENTGELFF. As DNA, the CDR3 is TGTGCTAGTGGTTTGGGAAGAGGACTGGAGAACACCGGGGAGCTGTTTTTT. Variable domain in full (rest from reference TRBV12-5 and TRBJ2-2): DARVTQTPRHKVTEMGQEVTMRCQPILGHNTVFWYRQTMMQGLELLAYFRNRAPLDDSGMPKDRFSAEMPDATLATLKIQPSEPRDSAVYFCASGLGRGLENTGELFFGEGSRLTVL.

CDR3 sequence: CASRSRTDVATNEKLFF. The CDR3 bases are TGTGCCAGTAGATCAAGGACAGATGTTGCAACTAATGAAAAACTGTTTTTT. J is TRBJ1-4 and V is TRBV19, with D maybe TRBD1 (6 bases). Germline assignment: CDR1 LNHDA and CDR2 SQIVND (reference sequence). V was trimmed by 6 bases and J by 0 bases, leaving 17 bases between them. This CDR3 region has 17 residues. Full variable domain (outside the CDR3, taken from reference TRBV19 and TRBJ1-4): DGGITQSPKYLFRKEGQNVTLSCEQNLNHDAMYWYRQDPGQGLRLIYYSQIVNDFQKGDIAEGYSVSREKKESFPLTVTSAQKNPTAFYLCASRSRTDVATNEKLFFGSGTQLSVL.

This clonotype was seen repeatedly, ten times or more. The rearrangement links TRBV28 to TRBJ2-7; TRBD1 matches 7 bases. CDR1 and CDR2 from the germline V gene are MDHEN and SYDVKM. With V trimmed by 10 bases and J by 1 base, 4 bases remained unmatched. The CDR3 consists of 12 residues. The CDR3 sequence: CATWDRSYEQYF. For the CDR3, the DNA is TGTGCCACCTGGGACAGATCCTACGAGCAGTACTTC.